This is a list of T cell receptor beta chains from one sample in a study of OX40 agonist ivuxolimab in advanced cancers. Assay: immunoSEQ multiplex PCR; the TCRdb copy retains only in-frame clones and omits some. The sample lists more than 65,000 clones, around 90% occurring once. Here the sequenced sample was CD4+ or CD8+ T cells sorted from blood, taken in a trial of the OX40 agonist ivuxolimab. The receptors derive from an adult with an advanced solid tumor such as melanoma, head and neck, liver or kidney cancer. CDR3s include the opening cysteine and the closing phenylalanine or tryptophan. The D gene is left open where the match is weak. Expanded clones are given a class, and other clones once, few, many or no size at all.

V gene	J gene	clone size	D gene	CDR3 length	CDR3 DNA	CDR3 protein
TRBV28	TRBJ2-7	NA	NA	12	TGTGCCAGCAGTTTTAGCTCCTACGAGCAGTACTTC	CASSFSSYEQYF
TRBV4-3	TRBJ2-5	NA	TRBD2	16	TGCGCCAGCAGCCATGGGGGAGGGAAACTAGGAGAGACCCAGTACTTC	CASSHGGGKLGETQYF
TRBV11-2	TRBJ2-5	once	NA	15	TGTGCCAGCAGCTACCGGGGCCAGGGCTGGGAGACCCAGTACTTC	CASSYRGQGWETQYF
TRBV5-6	TRBJ2-5	NA	TRBD1	14	TGTGCCAGCAGCTCCCTCAGGGGGCATGAGACCCAGTACTTC	CASSSLRGHETQYF
TRBV20-1	TRBJ2-3	NA	NA	11	TGCAGTGCTAGAGTAGCGGATACGCAGTATTTT	CSARVADTQYF
TRBV4-1	TRBJ2-2	NA	NA	16	TGCGCCAGCAGCCAATTGGGGGCGCGGAACACCGGGGAGCTGTTTTTT	CASSQLGARNTGELFF
TRBV30	TRBJ2-1	NA	TRBD1	15	TGTGCCTGGAGGCCGCGGGACAGGGGATACAATGAGCAGTTCTTC	CAWRPRDRGYNEQFF
TRBV7-3	TRBJ2-6	NA	NA	17	TGTGCCAGCAGCTTAAGGACGCTAACCTCTGGGGCCAACGTCCTGACTTTC	CASSLRTLTSGANVLTF
TRBV5-6	TRBJ2-3	NA	NA	12	TGTGCCAGCAGCTTACAGGAAGATACGCAGTATTTT	CASSLQEDTQYF
TRBV27	TRBJ2-7	NA	TRBD2	15	TGTGCCAGCAGGGTGCGGACGGGAGGTGGGTACGAGCAGTACTTC	CASRVRTGGGYEQYF
TRBV11-2	TRBJ1-3	NA	NA	15	TGTGCCAGCAGCTGGACGGCTCTCTCTGGAAACACCATATATTTT	CASSWTALSGNTIYF
TRBV5-1	TRBJ2-3	NA	NA	16	TGCGCCAGCAGCCATCAGAGGGCGGGAACCACAGATACGCAGTATTTT	CASSHQRAGTTDTQYF
TRBV28	TRBJ2-2	once	NA	13	TGTGCCAGCAGTTTAGAGGTCACCGGGGAGCTGTTTTTT	CASSLEVTGELFF
TRBV7-8	TRBJ1-1	NA	TRBD1	14	TGTGCCAGCAGTGACGACAGGGGGAACACTGAAGCTTTCTTT	CASSDDRGNTEAFF
TRBV9	TRBJ1-3	NA	NA	14	TGTGCCAGCAGCGCCGGGACGACTGGAAACACCATATATTTT	CASSAGTTGNTIYF
TRBV18	TRBJ2-2	NA	NA	13	TGTGCCAGCTCACAAGGACAGCTCGGGGAGCTGTTTTTT	CASSQGQLGELFF
TRBV5-1	TRBJ1-5	NA	NA	15	TGCGCCAGCAGCTTGGACGGGGGGCCCAATCAGCCCCAGCATTTT	CASSLDGGPNQPQHF
TRBV5-6	TRBJ2-1	NA	TRBD2	15	TGTGCCAGCAGCTTCGACACGGGAGCGGGGAATGAGCAGTTCTTC	CASSFDTGAGNEQFF